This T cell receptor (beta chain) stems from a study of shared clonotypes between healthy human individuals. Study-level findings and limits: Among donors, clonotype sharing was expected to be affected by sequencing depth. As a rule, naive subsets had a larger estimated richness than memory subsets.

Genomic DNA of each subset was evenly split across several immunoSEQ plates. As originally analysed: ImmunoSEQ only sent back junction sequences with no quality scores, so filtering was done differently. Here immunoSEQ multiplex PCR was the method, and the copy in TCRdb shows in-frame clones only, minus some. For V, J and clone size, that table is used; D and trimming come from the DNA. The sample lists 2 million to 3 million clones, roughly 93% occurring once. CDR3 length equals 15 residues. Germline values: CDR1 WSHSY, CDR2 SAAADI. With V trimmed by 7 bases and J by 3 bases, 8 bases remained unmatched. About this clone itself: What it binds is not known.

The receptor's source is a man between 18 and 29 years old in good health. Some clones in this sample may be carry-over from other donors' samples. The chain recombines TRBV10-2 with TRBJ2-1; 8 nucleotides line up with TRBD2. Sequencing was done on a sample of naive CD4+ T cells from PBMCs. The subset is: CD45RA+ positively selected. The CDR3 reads CASNPGGNGYNEQFF. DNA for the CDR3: TGCGCCAGCAACCCGGGAGGGAACGGCTACAATGAGCAGTTCTTC.